This T cell receptor (beta chain) was sequenced in a study of neurological immune-mediated disorders. TCRdb recomputed calls from the 5' RACE reads with MiXCR, one row per CDR3 protein. The profile shows fewer than 35,000 distinct CDR3 sequences, about 3% of them singletons. In its sample, this clonotype was seen many times. The CDR3 consists of 15 residues. Unmatched junction bases numbered 9, after V lost 7 bases and J lost 3 bases. Specimen: PBMCs. J is TRBJ2-4 and V is TRBV12-3 or TRBV12-4, with TRBD1 identical over 7 bases. The clonotype was recovered from a woman aged 30 to 39 with multiple sclerosis. The CDR3 nucleotides read TGTGCCAGCACCCTGACCGGGACAGTCAAAAACATTCAGTACTTC. It specifies CASTLTGTVKNIQYF.